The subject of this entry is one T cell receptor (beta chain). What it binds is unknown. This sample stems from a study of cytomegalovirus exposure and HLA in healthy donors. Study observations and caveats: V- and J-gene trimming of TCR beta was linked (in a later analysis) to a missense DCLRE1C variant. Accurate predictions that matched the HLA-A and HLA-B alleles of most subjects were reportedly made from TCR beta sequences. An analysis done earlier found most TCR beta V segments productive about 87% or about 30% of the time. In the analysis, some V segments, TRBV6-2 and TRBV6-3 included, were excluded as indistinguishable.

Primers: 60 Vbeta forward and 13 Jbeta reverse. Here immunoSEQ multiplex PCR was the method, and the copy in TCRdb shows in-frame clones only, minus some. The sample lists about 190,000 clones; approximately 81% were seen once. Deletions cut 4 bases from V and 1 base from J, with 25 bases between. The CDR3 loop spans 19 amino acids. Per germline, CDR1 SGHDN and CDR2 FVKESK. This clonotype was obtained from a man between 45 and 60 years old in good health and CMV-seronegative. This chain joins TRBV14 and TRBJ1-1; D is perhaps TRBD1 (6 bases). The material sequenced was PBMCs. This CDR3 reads CASSLSEEQDSWRNTEAFF. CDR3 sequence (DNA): TGTGCCAGCAGCCTATCTGAGGAACAGGACAGCTGGAGGAACACTGAAGCTTTCTTT.